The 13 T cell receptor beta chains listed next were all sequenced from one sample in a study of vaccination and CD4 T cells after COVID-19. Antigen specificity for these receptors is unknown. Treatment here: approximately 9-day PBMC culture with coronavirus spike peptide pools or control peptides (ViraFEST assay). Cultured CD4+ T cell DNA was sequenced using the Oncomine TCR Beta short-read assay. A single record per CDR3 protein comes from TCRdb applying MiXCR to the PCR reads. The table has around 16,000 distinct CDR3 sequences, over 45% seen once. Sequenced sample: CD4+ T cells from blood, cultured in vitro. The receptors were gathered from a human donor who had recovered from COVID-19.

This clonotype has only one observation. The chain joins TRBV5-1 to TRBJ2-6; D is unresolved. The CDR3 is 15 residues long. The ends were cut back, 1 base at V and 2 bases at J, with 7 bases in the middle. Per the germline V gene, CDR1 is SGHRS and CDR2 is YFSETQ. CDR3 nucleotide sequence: TGCGCCAGCAGCTTGTATACGACTGGGGCCAACGTCCTGACTTTC. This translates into CASSLYTTGANVLTF.

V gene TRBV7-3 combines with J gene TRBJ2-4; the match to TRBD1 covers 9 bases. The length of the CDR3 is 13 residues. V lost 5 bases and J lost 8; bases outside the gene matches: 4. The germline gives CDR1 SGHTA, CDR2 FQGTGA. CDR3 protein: CASSNDRGDIQYF. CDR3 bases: TGTGCCAGCAGCAACGACAGGGGGGACATTCAGTACTTC.

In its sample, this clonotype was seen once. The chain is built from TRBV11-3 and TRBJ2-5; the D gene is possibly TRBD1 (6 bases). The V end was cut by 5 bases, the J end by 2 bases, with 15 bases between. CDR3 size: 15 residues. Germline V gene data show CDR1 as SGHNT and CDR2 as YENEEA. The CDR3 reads CASSPVSGQQETQYF. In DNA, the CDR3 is TGTGCCAGCAGCCCCGTATCAGGACAGCAAGAGACCCAGTACTTC. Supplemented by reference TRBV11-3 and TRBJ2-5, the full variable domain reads EAGVVQSPRYKIIEKKQPVAFWCNPISGHNTLYWYLQNLGQGPELLIRYENEEAVDDSQLPKDRFSAERLKGVDSTLKIQPAELGDSAVYLCASSPVSGQQETQYFGPGTRLLVL.

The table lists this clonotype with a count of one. CDR3 coding DNA: TGTGCCAGCAGTGCAGGGGAGAATTCACCCCTCCACTTT. This translates into CASSAGENSPLHF. The chain couples TRBV6-4 to TRBJ1-6; perhaps TRBD1 as D (6 bases). This CDR3 spans 13 amino acids. The germline gives CDR1 MRHNA, CDR2 SNTAGT. The V end was cut by 4 bases, the J end by 7 bases, with 8 bases between.

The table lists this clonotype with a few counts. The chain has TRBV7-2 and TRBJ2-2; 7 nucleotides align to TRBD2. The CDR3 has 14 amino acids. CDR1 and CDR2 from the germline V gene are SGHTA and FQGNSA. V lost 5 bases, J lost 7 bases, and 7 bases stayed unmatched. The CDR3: CASSATGGHGELFF. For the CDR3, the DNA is TGTGCCAGCAGCGCGACGGGGGGTCACGGGGAGCTGTTTTTT. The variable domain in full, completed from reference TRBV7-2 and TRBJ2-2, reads GAGVSQSPSNKVTEKGKDVELRCDPISGHTALYWYRQSLGQGLEFLIYFQGNSAPDKSGLPSDRFSAERTGGSVSTLTIQRTQQEDSAVYLCASSATGGHGELFFGEGSRLTVL.

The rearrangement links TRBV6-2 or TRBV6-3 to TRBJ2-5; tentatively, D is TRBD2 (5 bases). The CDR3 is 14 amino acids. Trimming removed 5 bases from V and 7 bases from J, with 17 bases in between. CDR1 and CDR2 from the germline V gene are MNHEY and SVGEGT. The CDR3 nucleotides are TGTGCCAGCAGTGATCTCCGAGGGTGGGGGACCCAGTACTTC. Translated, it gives CASSDLRGWGTQYF.

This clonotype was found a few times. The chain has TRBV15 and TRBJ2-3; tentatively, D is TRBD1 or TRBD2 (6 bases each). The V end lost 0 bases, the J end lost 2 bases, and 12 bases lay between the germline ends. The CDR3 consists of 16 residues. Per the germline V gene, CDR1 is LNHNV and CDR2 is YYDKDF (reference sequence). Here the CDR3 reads CATSREGGTHTDTQYF. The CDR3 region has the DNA TGTGCCACCAGCAGAGAGGGCGGGACACACACAGATACGCAGTATTTT.

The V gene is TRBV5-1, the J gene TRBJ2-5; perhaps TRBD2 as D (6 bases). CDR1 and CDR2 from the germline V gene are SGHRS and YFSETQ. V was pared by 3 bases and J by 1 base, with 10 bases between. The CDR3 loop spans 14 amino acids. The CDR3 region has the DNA TGCGCCAGCAGCTCTATTAGCGGCCAAGAGACCCAGTACTTC. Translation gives CASSSISGQETQYF.

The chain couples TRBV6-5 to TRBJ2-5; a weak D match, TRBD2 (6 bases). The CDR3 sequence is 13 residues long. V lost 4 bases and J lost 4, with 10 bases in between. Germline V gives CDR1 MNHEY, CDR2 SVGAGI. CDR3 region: CASSFRRGETQYF. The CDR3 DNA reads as TGTGCCAGCAGTTTTCGGAGGGGAGAGACCCAGTACTTC.

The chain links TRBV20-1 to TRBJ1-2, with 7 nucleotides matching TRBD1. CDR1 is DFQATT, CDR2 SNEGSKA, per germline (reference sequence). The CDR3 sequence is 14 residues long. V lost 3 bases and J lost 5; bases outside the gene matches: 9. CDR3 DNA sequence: TGCAGTGCTAGTAATGCAGGGGGGGCATATGGCTACACCTTC. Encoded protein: CSASNAGGAYGYTF.

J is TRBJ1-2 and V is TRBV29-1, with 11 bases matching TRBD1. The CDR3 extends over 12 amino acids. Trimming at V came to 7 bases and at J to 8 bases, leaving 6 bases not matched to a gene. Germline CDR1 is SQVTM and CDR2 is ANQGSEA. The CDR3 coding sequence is TGCAGCGCCGGACAGGGGGCGGGCGGCTACACCTTC. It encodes CSAGQGAGGYTF.

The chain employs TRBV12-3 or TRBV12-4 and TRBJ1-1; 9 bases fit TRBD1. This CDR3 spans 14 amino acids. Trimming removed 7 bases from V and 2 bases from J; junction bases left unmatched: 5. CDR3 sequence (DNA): TGTGCCAGCAAAAACAGGGGGCTTAACACTGAAGCTTTCTTT. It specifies CASKNRGLNTEAFF.

The CDR3 loop is CAWGTGGLNTEAFF. Here the CDR3 DNA reads TGTGCCTGGGGGACAGGGGGGTTGAACACTGAAGCTTTCTTT. The chain joins TRBV30 to TRBJ1-1; 11 bases fit TRBD1. The CDR3 extends over 14 amino acids. Trimming removed 5 bases from V and 0 bases from J; junction bases left unmatched: 2. The germline V gene has CDR1 GTSNPN and CDR2 SVGIG (reference sequence).